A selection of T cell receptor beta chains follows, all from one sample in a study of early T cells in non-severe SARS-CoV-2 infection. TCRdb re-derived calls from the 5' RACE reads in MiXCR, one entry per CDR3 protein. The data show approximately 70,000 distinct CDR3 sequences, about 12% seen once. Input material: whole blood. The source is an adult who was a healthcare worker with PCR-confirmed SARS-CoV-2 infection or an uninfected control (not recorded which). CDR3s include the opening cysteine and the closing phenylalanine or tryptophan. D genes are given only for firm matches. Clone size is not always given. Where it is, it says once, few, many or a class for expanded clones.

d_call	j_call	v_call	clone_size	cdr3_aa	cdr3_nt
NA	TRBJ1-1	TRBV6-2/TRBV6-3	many	CASSYRFTGVLNTEAFF	TGTGCCAGCAGTTACCGATTTACAGGAGTCTTGAACACTGAAGCTTTCTTT
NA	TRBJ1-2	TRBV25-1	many	CASSEQGLGYTF	TGTGCCAGCAGTGAGCAGGGGCTTGGCTACACCTTC
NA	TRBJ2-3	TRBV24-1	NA	CATSSAGSRTDTQYF	TGTGCCACCAGTTCTGCCGGGAGCAGGACAGATACGCAGTATTTT
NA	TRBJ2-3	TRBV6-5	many	CASSSAWSTQYF	TGTGCCAGCAGTTCAGCCTGGAGTACGCAGTATTTT
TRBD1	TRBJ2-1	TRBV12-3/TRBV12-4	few	CASSAGTGYNEQFF	TGTGCCAGCAGCGCCGGGACAGGGTACAATGAGCAGTTCTTC
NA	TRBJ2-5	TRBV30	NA	CAWSVGPGEKETQYF	TGTGCCTGGAGTGTAGGTCCAGGGGAAAAGGAGACCCAGTACTTC
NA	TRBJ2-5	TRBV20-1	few	CSAPVTGPTLETQYF	TGCAGTGCCCCCGTGACCGGACCCACTCTGGAGACCCAGTACTTC
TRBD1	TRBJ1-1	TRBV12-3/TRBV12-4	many	CASRRTGRAEAFF	TGTGCCAGCAGAAGGACAGGGCGAGCTGAAGCTTTCTTT
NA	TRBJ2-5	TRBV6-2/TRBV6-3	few	CASRKGQIQETQYF	TGTGCCAGCAGAAAAGGACAGATCCAAGAGACCCAGTACTTC
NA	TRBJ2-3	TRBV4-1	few	CASSLGASETVDTQYF	TGCGCCAGCAGCCTCGGGGCGTCCGAAACAGTAGATACGCAGTATTTT
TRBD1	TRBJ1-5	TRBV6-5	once	CASTSTQGKTYYSNQPQHF	TGTGCCAGCACCTCTACACAGGGGAAAACTTACTATAGCAATCAGCCCCAGCATTTT
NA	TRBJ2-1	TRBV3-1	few	CASSQENRLFYNEQFF	TGTGCCAGCAGCCAAGAGAACAGGCTATTCTACAATGAGCAGTTCTTC
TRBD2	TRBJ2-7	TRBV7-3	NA	CASSLSGRGSYEQYF	TGTGCCAGCAGCTTAAGCGGGAGGGGCTCCTACGAGCAGTACTTC
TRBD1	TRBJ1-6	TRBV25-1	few	CASSARQGAGSPLHF	TGTGCCAGCAGTGCACGACAGGGGGCTGGATCACCCCTCCACTTT
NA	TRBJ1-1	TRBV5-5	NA	CASSLNSETFF	TGTGCCAGCAGCTTGAACAGTGAGACTTTCTTT
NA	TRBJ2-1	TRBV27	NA	CASSLIRGNGNEQFF	TGTGCCAGCAGTTTAATCAGGGGCAATGGCAATGAGCAGTTCTTC
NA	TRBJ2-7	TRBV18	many	CASSPPHGVQNYEQYF	TGTGCCAGCTCACCACCCCATGGGGTGCAAAACTACGAGCAGTACTTC
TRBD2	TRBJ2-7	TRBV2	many	CASSETSGSRGEQYF	TGTGCCAGCAGTGAAACTAGCGGGAGTCGTGGGGAGCAGTACTTC
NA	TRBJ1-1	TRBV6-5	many	CASSRELNTEAFF	TGTGCCAGCAGTCGGGAATTGAACACTGAAGCTTTCTTT
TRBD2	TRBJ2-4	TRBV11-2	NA	CASSPNPTSRRNIQYF	TGTGCCAGCAGCCCCAATCCGACTAGCAGAAGAAACATTCAGTACTTC
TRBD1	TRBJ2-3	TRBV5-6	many	CASSFRTGGGTDTQYF	TGTGCCAGCAGCTTCCGGACAGGGGGCGGCACAGATACGCAGTATTTT
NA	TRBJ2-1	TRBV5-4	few	CASSSSSSQRRAYNEQFF	TGTGCCAGCAGTTCCTCTTCTAGTCAGCGGAGAGCTTACAATGAGCAGTTCTTC
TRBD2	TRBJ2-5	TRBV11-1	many	CASSSDRGLAGQETQYF	TGTGCCAGCAGCTCAGATAGAGGACTAGCGGGCCAAGAGACCCAGTACTTC